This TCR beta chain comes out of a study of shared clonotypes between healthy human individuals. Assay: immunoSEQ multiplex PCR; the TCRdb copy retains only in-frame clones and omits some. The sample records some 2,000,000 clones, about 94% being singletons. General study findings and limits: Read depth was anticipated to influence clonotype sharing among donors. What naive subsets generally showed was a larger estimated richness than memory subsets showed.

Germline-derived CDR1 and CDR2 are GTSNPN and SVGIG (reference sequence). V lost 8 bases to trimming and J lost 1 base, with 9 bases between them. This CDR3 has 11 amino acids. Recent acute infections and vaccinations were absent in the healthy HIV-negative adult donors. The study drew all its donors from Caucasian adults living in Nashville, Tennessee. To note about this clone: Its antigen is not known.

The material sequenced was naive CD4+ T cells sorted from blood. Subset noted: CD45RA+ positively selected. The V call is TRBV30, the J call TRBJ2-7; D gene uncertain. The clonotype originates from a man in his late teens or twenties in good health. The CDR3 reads CAVTWSYEQYF. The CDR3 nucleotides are TGTGCCGTGACATGGTCCTACGAGCAGTACTTC. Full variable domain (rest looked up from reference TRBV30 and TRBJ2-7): SQTIHQWPATLVQPVGSPLSLECTVEGTSNPNLYWYRQAAGRGLQLLFYSVGIGQISSEVPQNLSASRPQDRQFILSSKKLLLSDSGFYLCAVTWSYEQYFGPGTRLTVT.